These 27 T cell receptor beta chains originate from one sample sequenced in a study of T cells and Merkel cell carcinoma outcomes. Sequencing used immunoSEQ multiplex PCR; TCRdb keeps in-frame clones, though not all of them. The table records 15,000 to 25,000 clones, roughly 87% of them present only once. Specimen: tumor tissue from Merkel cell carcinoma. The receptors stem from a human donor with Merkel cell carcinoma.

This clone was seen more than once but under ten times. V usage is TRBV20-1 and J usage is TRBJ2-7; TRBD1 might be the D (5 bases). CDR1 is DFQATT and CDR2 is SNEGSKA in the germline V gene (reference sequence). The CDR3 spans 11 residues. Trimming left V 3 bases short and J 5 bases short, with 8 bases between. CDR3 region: CSASRDDEQYF. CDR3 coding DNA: TGCAGTGCTAGCAGGGATGACGAGCAGTACTTC.

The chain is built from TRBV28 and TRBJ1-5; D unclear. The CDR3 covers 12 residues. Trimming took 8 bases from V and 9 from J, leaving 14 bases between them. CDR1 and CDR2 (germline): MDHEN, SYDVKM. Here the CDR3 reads CASATRMGPQHF. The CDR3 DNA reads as TGTGCCAGCGCGACGCGTATGGGGCCCCAGCATTTT. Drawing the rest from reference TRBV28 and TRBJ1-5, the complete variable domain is DVKVTQSSRYLVKRTGEKVFLECVQDMDHENMFWYRQDPGLGLRLIYFSYDVKMKEKGDIPEGYSVSREKKERFSLILESASTNQTSMYLCASATRMGPQHFGDGTRLSIL.

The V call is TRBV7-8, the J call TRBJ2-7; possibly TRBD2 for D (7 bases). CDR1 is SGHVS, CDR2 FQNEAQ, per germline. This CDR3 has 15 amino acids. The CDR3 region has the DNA TGTGCTACCCAAGTCGGGGGGCCCCGAGCCTACGAGCAGTACTTC. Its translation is CATQVGGPRAYEQYF. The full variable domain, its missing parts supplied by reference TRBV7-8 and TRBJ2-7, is GAGVSQSPRYKVAKRGQDVALRCDPISGHVSLFWYQQALGQGPEFLTYFQNEAQLDKSGLPSDRFFAERPEGSVSTLKIQRTQQEDSAVYLCATQVGGPRAYEQYFGPGTRLTVT.

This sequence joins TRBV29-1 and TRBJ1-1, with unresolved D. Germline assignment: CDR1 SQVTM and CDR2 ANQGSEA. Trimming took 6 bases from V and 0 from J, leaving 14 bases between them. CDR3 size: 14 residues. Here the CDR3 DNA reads TGCAGCGTCTACACTAAACCTGTGAACACTGAAGCTTTCTTT. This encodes CSVYTKPVNTEAFF.

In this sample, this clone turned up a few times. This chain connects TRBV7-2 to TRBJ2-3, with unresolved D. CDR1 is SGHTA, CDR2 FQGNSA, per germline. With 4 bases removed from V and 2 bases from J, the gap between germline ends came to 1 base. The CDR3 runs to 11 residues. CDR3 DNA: TGTGCCAGCAGCTCCACAGATACGCAGTATTTT. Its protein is CASSSTDTQYF.

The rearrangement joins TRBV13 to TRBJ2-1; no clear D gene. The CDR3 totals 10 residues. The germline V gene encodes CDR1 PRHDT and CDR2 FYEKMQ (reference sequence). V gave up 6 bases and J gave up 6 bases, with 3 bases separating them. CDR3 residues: CASSPNEQFF. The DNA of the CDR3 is TGTGCCAGCAGTCCCAATGAGCAGTTCTTC.

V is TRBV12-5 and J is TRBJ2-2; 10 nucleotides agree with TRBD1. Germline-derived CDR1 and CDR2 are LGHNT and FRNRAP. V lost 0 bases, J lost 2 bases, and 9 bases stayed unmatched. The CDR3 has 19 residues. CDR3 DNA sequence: TGTGCTAGTGGTTTGGTCCCTGGGACAGGGGTCCTTAACACCGGGGAGCTGTTTTTT. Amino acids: CASGLVPGTGVLNTGELFF.

The CDR3 protein is CASSLTVGELFF. CDR3 in DNA: TGTGCCAGCAGCCTCACCGTTGGAGAGCTGTTTTTT. V usage is TRBV11-2 and J usage is TRBJ2-2; D is uncertain. CDR1 and CDR2 from the germline V gene are SGHAT and FQNNGV. This CDR3 region has 12 residues. Trimming stripped 5 bases from V and 11 bases from J, with 12 bases between.

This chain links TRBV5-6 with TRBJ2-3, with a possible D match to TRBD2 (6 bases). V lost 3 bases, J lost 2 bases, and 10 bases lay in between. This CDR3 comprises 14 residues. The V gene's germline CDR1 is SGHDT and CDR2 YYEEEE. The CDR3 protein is CASSSGLYTDTQYF. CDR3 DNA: TGTGCCAGCAGCTCGGGACTCTACACAGATACGCAGTATTTT.

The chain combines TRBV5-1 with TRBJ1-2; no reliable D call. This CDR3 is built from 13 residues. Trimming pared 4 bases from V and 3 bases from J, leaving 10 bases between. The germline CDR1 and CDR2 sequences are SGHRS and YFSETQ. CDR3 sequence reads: CASSKNSDYGYTF. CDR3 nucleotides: TGCGCCAGCAGCAAGAACAGCGACTATGGCTACACCTTC.

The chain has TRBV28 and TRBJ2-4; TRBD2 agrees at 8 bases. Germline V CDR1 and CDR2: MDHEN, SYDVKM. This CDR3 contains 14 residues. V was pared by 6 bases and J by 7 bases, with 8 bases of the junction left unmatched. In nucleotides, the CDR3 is TGTGCCAGCAGCCCAAGCGGGAGTGCGAACATTCAGTACTTC. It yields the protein CASSPSGSANIQYF.

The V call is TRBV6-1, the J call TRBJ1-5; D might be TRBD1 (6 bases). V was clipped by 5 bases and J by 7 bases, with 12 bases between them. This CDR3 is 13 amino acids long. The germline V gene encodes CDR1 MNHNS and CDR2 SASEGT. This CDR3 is CASSNRAGQPQHF. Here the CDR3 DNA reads TGTGCCAGCAGTAACAGGGCCGGACAGCCCCAGCATTTT.

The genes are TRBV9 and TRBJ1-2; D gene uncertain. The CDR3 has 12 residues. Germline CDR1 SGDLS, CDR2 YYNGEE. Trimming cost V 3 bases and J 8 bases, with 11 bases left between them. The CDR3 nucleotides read TGTGCCAGCAGCGGCGCAAAGGGCGGCTACACCTTC. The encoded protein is CASSGAKGGYTF.

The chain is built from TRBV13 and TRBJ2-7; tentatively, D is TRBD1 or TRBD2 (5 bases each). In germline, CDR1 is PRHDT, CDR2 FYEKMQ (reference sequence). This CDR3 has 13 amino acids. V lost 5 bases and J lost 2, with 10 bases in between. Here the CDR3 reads CASSRGRAYEQYF. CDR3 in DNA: TGTGCCAGCAGCCGGGGCAGAGCCTACGAGCAGTACTTC.

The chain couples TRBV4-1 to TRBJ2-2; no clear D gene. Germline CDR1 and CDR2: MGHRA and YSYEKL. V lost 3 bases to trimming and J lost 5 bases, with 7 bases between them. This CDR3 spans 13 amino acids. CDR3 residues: CASSHPRTGELFF. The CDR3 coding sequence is TGCGCCAGCAGCCACCCCAGAACCGGGGAGCTGTTTTTT.

The CDR3 here is CASSLQGGWETQYF. For the CDR3, the DNA is TGTGCCAGCAGCTTACAAGGGGGCTGGGAGACCCAGTACTTC. This chain joins TRBV7-2 and TRBJ2-5; 7 bases fit TRBD1. Germline V gene data show CDR1 as SGHTA and CDR2 as FQGNSA. Trimming at V came to 2 bases and at J to 5 bases, leaving 5 bases not matched to a gene. The CDR3 length is 14 residues.

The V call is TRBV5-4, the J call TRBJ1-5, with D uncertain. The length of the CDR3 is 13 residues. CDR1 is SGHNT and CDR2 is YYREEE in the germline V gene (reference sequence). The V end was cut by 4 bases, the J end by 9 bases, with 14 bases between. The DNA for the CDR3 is TGTGCCAGCAGCATAACACCAAACCGGCCCCAGCATTTT. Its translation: CASSITPNRPQHF. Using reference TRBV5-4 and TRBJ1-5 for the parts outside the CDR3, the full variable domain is ETGVTQSPTHLIKTRGQQVTLRCSSQSGHNTVSWYQQALGQGPQFIFQYYREEENGRGNFPPRFSGLQFPNYSSELNVNALELDDSALYLCASSITPNRPQHFGDGTRLSIL.

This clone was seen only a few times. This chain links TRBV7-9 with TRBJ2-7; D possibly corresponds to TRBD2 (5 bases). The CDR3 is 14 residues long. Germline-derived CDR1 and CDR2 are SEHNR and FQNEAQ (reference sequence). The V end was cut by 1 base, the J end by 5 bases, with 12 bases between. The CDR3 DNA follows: TGTGCCAGCAGCTTAGTGATTGGACTGAACGAGCAGTACTTC. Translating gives CASSLVIGLNEQYF.

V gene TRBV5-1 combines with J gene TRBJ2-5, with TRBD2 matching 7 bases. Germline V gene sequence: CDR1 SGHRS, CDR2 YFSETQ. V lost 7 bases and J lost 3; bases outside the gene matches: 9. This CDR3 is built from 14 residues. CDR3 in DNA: TGCGCCAGCGGACCCGGGGGGTTAAAAGAGACCCAGTACTTC. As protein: CASGPGGLKETQYF.

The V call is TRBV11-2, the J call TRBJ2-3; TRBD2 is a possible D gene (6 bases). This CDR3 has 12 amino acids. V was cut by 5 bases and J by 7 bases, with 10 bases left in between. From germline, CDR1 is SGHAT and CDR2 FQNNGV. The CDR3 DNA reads TGTGCCAGCAGCCACGGGGGAAATACGCAGTATTTT. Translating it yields CASSHGGNTQYF.

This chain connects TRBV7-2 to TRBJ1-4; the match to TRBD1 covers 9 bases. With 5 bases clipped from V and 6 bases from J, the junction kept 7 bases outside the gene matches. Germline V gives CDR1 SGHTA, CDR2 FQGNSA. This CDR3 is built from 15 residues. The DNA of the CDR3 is TGTGCCAGCAGCCTCGAGACAGGGGGGGATGAAAAACTGTTTTTT. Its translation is CASSLETGGDEKLFF.

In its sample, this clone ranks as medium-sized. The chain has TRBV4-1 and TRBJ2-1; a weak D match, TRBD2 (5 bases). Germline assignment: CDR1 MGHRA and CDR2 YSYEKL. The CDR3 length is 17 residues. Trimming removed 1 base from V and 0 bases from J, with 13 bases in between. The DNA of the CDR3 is TGCGCCAGCAGCCAAGGACCCCAGCGGAGCTCCTACAATGAGCAGTTCTTC. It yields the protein CASSQGPQRSSYNEQFF.

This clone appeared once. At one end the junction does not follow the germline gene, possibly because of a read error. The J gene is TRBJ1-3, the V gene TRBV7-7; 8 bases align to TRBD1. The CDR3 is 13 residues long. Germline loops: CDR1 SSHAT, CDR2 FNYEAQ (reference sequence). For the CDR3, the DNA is TGTGCTAGCAGCCGGGACAGGGGAAACACCATATATTTT. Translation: CASSRDRGNTIYF.

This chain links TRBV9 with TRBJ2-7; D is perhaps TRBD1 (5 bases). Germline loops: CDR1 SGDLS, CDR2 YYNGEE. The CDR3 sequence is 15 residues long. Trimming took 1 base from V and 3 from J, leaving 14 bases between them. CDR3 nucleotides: TGTGCCAGCAGCGTAAACTCCAGGGCTTTCTACGAGCAGTACTTC. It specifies CASSVNSRAFYEQYF.

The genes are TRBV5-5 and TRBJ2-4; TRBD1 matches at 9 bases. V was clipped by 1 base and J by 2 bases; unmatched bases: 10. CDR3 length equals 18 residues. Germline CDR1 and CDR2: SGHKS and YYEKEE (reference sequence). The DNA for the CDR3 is TGTGCCAGCAGCTTGTCCCGGGACAGGGTTAATCCCAAAAACATTCAGTACTTC. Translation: CASSLSRDRVNPKNIQYF.

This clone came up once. CDR3: CASSSRGLAEPEEQYF. The CDR3 DNA reads TGTGCCAGCAGCTCCCGCGGACTAGCGGAACCAGAAGAGCAGTACTTC. The chain carries TRBV7-9 and TRBJ2-7; 10 positions agree with TRBD2. V trimming: 4 bases; J trimming: 7 bases; junction bases outside the gene matches: 13. CDR3 length: 16 residues. Germline-derived CDR1 and CDR2 are SEHNR and FQNEAQ (reference sequence).

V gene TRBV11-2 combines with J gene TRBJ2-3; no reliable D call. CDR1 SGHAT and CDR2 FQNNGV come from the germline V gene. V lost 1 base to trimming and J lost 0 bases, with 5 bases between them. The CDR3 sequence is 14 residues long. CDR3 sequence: CASSLGSSTDTQYF. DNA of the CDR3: TGTGCCAGCAGCTTAGGAAGTAGCACAGATACGCAGTATTTT.